This TCR beta chain is from a study of cytomegalovirus exposure and HLA in healthy donors. General study findings and limits: An analysis that came later showed most CMV-associated TCR beta chains appearing HLA-restricted. Researchers counted roughly 150 TCR beta chains as cytomegalovirus-associated. CMV serostatus stood as the only immune exposure information on hand.

To note about this clone: Its antigen is not known.

In the PCR, 60 Vbeta and 13 Jbeta primers were used. The repertoire was sequenced with immunoSEQ multiplex PCR; TCRdb's copy has only in-frame clones and lacks some. Here the sample table reports 70,000 or so clones. V was clipped by 0 bases and J by 1 base, with 7 bases between them. This CDR3 region has 13 residues. Germline CDR1 is GTSNPN and CDR2 is SVGIG (reference sequence). Sequenced sample: PBMCs. This TCR was recovered from a boy under 18 in good health and CMV-seronegative. The chain recombines TRBV30 with TRBJ2-7; D not resolved. CDR3 in DNA: TGTGCCTGGAGTGTACATCCTTCCTACGAGCAGTACTTC. The encoded protein is CAWSVHPSYEQYF.